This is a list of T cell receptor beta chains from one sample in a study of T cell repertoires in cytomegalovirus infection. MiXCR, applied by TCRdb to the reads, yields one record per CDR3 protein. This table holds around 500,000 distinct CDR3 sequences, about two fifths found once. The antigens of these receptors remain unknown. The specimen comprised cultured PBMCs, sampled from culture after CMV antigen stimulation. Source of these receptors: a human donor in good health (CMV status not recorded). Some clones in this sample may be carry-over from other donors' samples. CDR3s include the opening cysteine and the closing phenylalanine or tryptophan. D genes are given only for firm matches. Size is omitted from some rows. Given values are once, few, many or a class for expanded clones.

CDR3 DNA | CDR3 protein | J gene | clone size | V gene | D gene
TGTGCCAGCAGCCAAGCAACAGTTAACCCCGGGGAGCTGTTTTTT | CASSQATVNPGELFF | TRBJ2-2 | - | TRBV3-1 | -
TGTGCCAGCAGCCAAGTTGGAGGGGGCTCCTACGAGCAGTACTTC | CASSQVGGGSYEQYF | TRBJ2-7 | - | TRBV4-1 | -
TGTGCCAGCAGCTTAGCCTCGGGACTAGCGGGGGGCACCGGGGAGCTGTTTTTT | CASSLASGLAGGTGELFF | TRBJ2-2 | many | TRBV7-2 | TRBD2
TGCAGTGCCCGGGACCTCGGAAGAACTGAAGCTTTCTTT | CSARDLGRTEAFF | TRBJ1-1 | - | TRBV20-1 | -
TGTGCCAGCAGCCGGCCGGGGCAGGGGTTGGAGACCCAGTACTTC | CASSRPGQGLETQYF | TRBJ2-5 | few | TRBV6-2/TRBV6-3 | -
TGTGCCATCAGTGACCGATCAGTAAGGTACAATGAGCAGTTCTTC | CAISDRSVRYNEQFF | TRBJ2-1 | - | TRBV10-3 | -
TGTGCCAGCAGCGTACGTGGGGTACTGAACACTGAAGCTTTCTTT | CASSVRGVLNTEAFF | TRBJ1-1 | few | TRBV7-9 | -
TGTGCCAGCGGGGGGACTAGCGTTACCGGGGAGCTGTTTTTT | CASGGTSVTGELFF | TRBJ2-2 | - | TRBV6-5 | TRBD2
TGCAGTGCTAGAGATCGGTATAGCGGGGGGATCTCCTACAATGAGCAGTTCTTC | CSARDRYSGGISYNEQFF | TRBJ2-1 | - | TRBV20-1 | TRBD2
TGTGCCAGCGGGTTGACGCAGTATTTT | CASGLTQYF | TRBJ2-3 | - | TRBV28 | -
TGTGCCAGCGTACTGGCTAAGTCTGGAAACACCATATATTTT | CASVLAKSGNTIYF | TRBJ1-3 | few | TRBV7-2 | -
TGTGCCAGCGGATGGGACGGAGACTACGAGCAGTACTTC | CASGWDGDYEQYF | TRBJ2-7 | - | TRBV12-3/TRBV12-4 | -
TGTGCCAGCAGCTTATACGGGAGGGCGGTCGATGAGCAGTTCTTC | CASSLYGRAVDEQFF | TRBJ2-1 | - | TRBV7-9 | TRBD2
TGTGCCAGCAGTGGGCCGGACAGAACCTCCTACGAGCAGTACTTC | CASSGPDRTSYEQYF | TRBJ2-7 | - | TRBV6-1 | -
TGTGCCAGCAGTATCAGGGGCATCTCCTACGAGCAGTACTTC | CASSIRGISYEQYF | TRBJ2-7 | - | TRBV6-2/TRBV6-3 | -
TGTGCCAGTAGTATGGGACAGTTAAATCAGCCCCAGCATTTT | CASSMGQLNQPQHF | TRBJ1-5 | - | TRBV19 | TRBD1
TGTGCCAGCAGCTCGACAGGGTTGCCTGTCGGCACAGATACGCAGTATTTT | CASSSTGLPVGTDTQYF | TRBJ2-3 | - | TRBV7-8 | TRBD1
TGTGCCACCCAATGGGGGAGCAATCAGCCCCAGCATTTT | CATQWGSNQPQHF | TRBJ1-5 | - | TRBV28 | -
TGCGCCAGCAGCCAAGATCCGGGAAATGAAAAACTGTTTTTT | CASSQDPGNEKLFF | TRBJ1-4 | - | TRBV4-3 | -
TGTGCCAGCAGTGAGTCCAGGGGAAGGACCCAGTACTTC | CASSESRGRTQYF | TRBJ2-5 | - | TRBV6-1 | -
TGTGCCAGCAGTTTACAAGGACAGAAAAATTCACCCCTCCACTTT | CASSLQGQKNSPLHF | TRBJ1-6 | few | TRBV12-3/TRBV12-4 | -
TGCAGTGCTATAGGACTAGTCAGCCTCGAGCAGTACTTC | CSAIGLVSLEQYF | TRBJ2-7 | - | TRBV20-1 | TRBD2
TGTGCCAGCAGCCAAGAAGGAGGGACCTTTCCCACAGATACGCAGTATTTT | CASSQEGGTFPTDTQYF | TRBJ2-3 | - | TRBV14 | -
TGTGCCAGCAGCTTGCGGCCCACCCGCGGACTAGCGGGGAGCACAGATACGCAGTATTTT | CASSLRPTRGLAGSTDTQYF | TRBJ2-3 | many | TRBV7-2 | TRBD2
TGTGCCAGCAGTCCACCGGGACAGCCTGAAGCTTTCTTT | CASSPPGQPEAFF | TRBJ1-1 | - | TRBV27 | TRBD1
TGTGCCAGCAGCTTAGTGGGAAGCGGGGGGGCCAAAGATACGCAGTATTTT | CASSLVGSGGAKDTQYF | TRBJ2-3 | many | TRBV7-8 | TRBD2
TGTGCCAGCTCACCAATCGGGACACCTGGAGTCACAGATACGCAGTATTTT | CASSPIGTPGVTDTQYF | TRBJ2-3 | - | TRBV18 | -
TGTGCCAGCACTCGACCGGGGTACTACGAGCAGTACTTC | CASTRPGYYEQYF | TRBJ2-7 | - | TRBV5-8 | -
TGTGCCAGCAGTTTAGACATGGACTACGAGCAGTACTTC | CASSLDMDYEQYF | TRBJ2-7 | - | TRBV12-3/TRBV12-4 | -
TGTGCCAGCAGTGAAGGGAACAGCTTGTCGCATTTT | CASSEGNSLSHF | TRBJ1-5 | - | TRBV2 | -
TGTGCCAGCACTAGCGGGCGGTACTCCTACGAGCAGTACTTC | CASTSGRYSYEQYF | TRBJ2-7 | many | TRBV7-2 | TRBD2
TGTGCCAGCCCCAGGGGGGAGAAACCCGAATGGGGAGAGACCCAGTACTTC | CASPRGEKPEWGETQYF | TRBJ2-5 | few | TRBV6-5 | -
TGTGCCAGCACCCTCCGGGGGGATCAGCCCCAGCATTTT | CASTLRGDQPQHF | TRBJ1-5 | - | TRBV12-3/TRBV12-4 | -
TGTGCCAGCAGGTCAGGGATGTACGAGCAGTACTTC | CASRSGMYEQYF | TRBJ2-7 | - | TRBV12-3/TRBV12-4 | -
TGTGCCAGCAGCTTAAGGGTGACACAGCCTTCCTACGAGCAGTACTTC | CASSLRVTQPSYEQYF | TRBJ2-7 | few | TRBV7-8 | -
TGTGCCAGCAGTTTGGTGGACAGAGGCAATCAGCCCCAGCATTTT | CASSLVDRGNQPQHF | TRBJ1-5 | - | TRBV12-3/TRBV12-4 | -
TGCAGTGCCCTTCCGTTGGCTAGCGGGAACTACGAGCAGTACTTC | CSALPLASGNYEQYF | TRBJ2-7 | - | TRBV20-1 | TRBD2
TGTGCCAGCAGCCAACCCGGACGGTTGAAAGCTTTCTTT | CASSQPGRLKAFF | TRBJ1-1 | - | TRBV5-4 | -
TGTGCCAGCAGCCCTTTTTGGGGGAGCTCCTACGAGCAGTACTTC | CASSPFWGSSYEQYF | TRBJ2-7 | - | TRBV7-6 | -
TGTGCCAGCAGGACAGGGGTATGGTCGTACTTC | CASRTGVWSYF | TRBJ2-7 | - | TRBV2 | TRBD1
TGTGCCAGCAAGGGTATAGGACAGGCTGAAGCTTTCTTT | CASKGIGQAEAFF | TRBJ1-1 | - | TRBV6-1 | TRBD1
TGTGCCAGTAGTATGCCCCCCGAACCTGACGGCACTGAAGCTTTCTTT | CASSMPPEPDGTEAFF | TRBJ1-1 | few | TRBV19 | -
TGTGCCAGCAGCTTGATTGCGAACACTGAAGCTTTCTTT | CASSLIANTEAFF | TRBJ1-1 | - | TRBV7-6 | -
TGTGCCAGCAGTTACCGGATGGGGGAGCAGTTCTTC | CASSYRMGEQFF | TRBJ2-1 | few | TRBV6-2/TRBV6-3 | -
TGTGCCAGCAGTTATGTACAGGGCAATTCACCCCTCCACTTT | CASSYVQGNSPLHF | TRBJ1-6 | - | TRBV6-6 | -
TGTGCCAGCAGCGTCGACTATTCCTCCTACAATGAGCAGTTCTTC | CASSVDYSSYNEQFF | TRBJ2-1 | few | TRBV7-2 | -
TGTGCCAGCAGTTTATCTGACACCCGCAATGGCTACACCTTC | CASSLSDTRNGYTF | TRBJ1-2 | - | TRBV27 | -
TGTGCCAGCAGCTTGGATATTGGTCCGCAGTATTTT | CASSLDIGPQYF | TRBJ2-3 | once | TRBV5-4 | -
TGTGCCAGCAGCTTAGAACAACAAGCGGGGGGATTCTCAGATACGCAGTATTTT | CASSLEQQAGGFSDTQYF | TRBJ2-3 | many | TRBV7-2 | TRBD2
TGTGCCAGCAGCTTCCAGGGGGTGGGGGAGACCCAGTACTTC | CASSFQGVGETQYF | TRBJ2-5 | few | TRBV7-2 | TRBD1
TGTGCCAGCAGCTTGGCACTACGGGGAAACTACGAGCAGTACTTC | CASSLALRGNYEQYF | TRBJ2-7 | few | TRBV5-6 | -
TGTGCCAGCAGCTTAGCGCGGGGTAGCACAGATACGCAGTATTTT | CASSLARGSTDTQYF | TRBJ2-3 | many | TRBV7-2 | -
TGTGCCACCAGTGGGGGCAGTTCGGAGACCCAGTACTTC | CATSGGSSETQYF | TRBJ2-5 | - | TRBV24-1 | -